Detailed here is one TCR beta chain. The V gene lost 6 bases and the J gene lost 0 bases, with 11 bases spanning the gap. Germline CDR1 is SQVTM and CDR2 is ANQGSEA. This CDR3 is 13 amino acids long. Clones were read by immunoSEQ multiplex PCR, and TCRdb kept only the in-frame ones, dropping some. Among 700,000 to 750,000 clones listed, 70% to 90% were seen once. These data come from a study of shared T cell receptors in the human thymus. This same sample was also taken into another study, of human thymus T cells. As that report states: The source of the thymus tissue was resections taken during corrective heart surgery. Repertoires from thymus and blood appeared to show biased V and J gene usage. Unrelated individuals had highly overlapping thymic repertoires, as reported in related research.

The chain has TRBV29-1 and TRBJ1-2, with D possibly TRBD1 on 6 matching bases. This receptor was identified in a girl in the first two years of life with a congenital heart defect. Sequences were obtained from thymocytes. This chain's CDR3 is CSVVDRSNYGYTF. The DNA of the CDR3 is TGCAGCGTCGTTGACAGGTCTAACTATGGCTACACCTTC.